These 29 T cell receptor beta chains were sequenced from one sample in a study of shared clonotypes between healthy human individuals. The method was immunoSEQ multiplex PCR; TCRdb's version includes in-frame clones alone and lacks a portion of them. The data contain 1.5 million to 1.9 million clones, about 98% of them singletons. Sequencing was carried out using naive CD4+ T cells sorted from blood. The subset here: CD45RA+ positively selected. All receptors derive from a man between 25 and 39 years old in good health.

V usage is TRBV7-9 and J usage is TRBJ1-1; no clear D. Germline lookup yields CDR1 SEHNR and CDR2 FQNEAQ (reference sequence). The germline V and J ends were trimmed by 6 bases and 0 bases, with 17 bases remaining between them. The CDR3 is made up of 16 amino acids. In DNA, the CDR3 is TGTGCCAGCAGGGAACCGCGAAGCAGAATGAACACTGAAGCTTTCTTT. Translation gives CASREPRSRMNTEAFF. Full variable domain (rest looked up from reference TRBV7-9 and TRBJ1-1): DTGVSQNPRHKITKRGQNVTFRCDPISEHNRLYWYRQTLGQGPEFLTYFQNEAQLEKSRLLSDRFSAERPKGSFSTLEIQRTEQGDSAMYLCASREPRSRMNTEAFFGQGTRLTVV.

This chain uses TRBV30 with TRBJ2-5, with 11 nucleotides matching TRBD1. Germline values: CDR1 GTSNPN, CDR2 SVGIG (reference sequence). This CDR3 has 14 amino acids. The junction had 4 bases not matched to a gene; V was cut back by 2 bases and J by 5 bases. The CDR3 DNA is TGTGCCTGGAGTAGGACAGGGGGCTACGAGACCCAGTACTTC. Its protein product is CAWSRTGGYETQYF.

The sample holds one count of this clone. This sequence joins TRBV4-3 and TRBJ1-1, with D unclear. Germline V lookup: CDR1 LGHNA, CDR2 YSLEER. The CDR3 loop spans 15 amino acids. Trimming took off 0 bases at V and 1 base at J, with 9 bases between the two ends. The CDR3 coding sequence is TGCGCCAGCAGCCAAGAGATTCGGGGGAACACTGAAGCTTTCTTT. Its protein is CASSQEIRGNTEAFF.

For this clone: The same CDR3 arises from other DNA sequences in this sample as well. Here the CDR3 reads CASSLGESTDTQYF. The CDR3 DNA follows: TGCGCCAGCAGCTTGGGGGAGAGCACAGATACGCAGTATTTT. The V call is TRBV5-1, the J call TRBJ2-3; possibly TRBD2 for D (5 bases). The V end lost 0 bases, the J end lost 0 bases, and 5 bases lay between the germline ends. The V gene's germline CDR1 is SGHRS and CDR2 YFSETQ. This CDR3 has 14 amino acids.

This sequence joins TRBV7-2 and TRBJ2-1; D gene uncertain. Trimming took 10 bases from V and 5 from J, leaving 15 bases between them. The CDR3 runs to 13 residues. Germline V gives CDR1 SGHTA, CDR2 FQGNSA. The CDR3 spells CATVYVLNNEQFF. For the CDR3, the DNA is TGTGCCACCGTCTACGTCCTAAACAATGAGCAGTTCTTC.

A remark on this clone: Other DNA sequences in this sample translate to the same CDR3. This sequence joins TRBV9 and TRBJ2-1; the match to TRBD2 covers 11 bases. The CDR3 totals 16 residues. With 4 bases clipped from V and 4 bases from J, the junction kept 7 bases outside the gene matches. The germline gives CDR1 SGDLS, CDR2 YYNGEE. The DNA of the CDR3 is TGTGCCAGCAGCCCGCGACTAGCGGGATCGTACAATGAGCAGTTCTTC. Encoded protein: CASSPRLAGSYNEQFF.

The V call is TRBV5-1, the J call TRBJ1-1, with 7 nucleotides matching TRBD1. The CDR3 length is 19 residues. Germline CDR1 is SGHRS and CDR2 is YFSETQ. V lost 4 bases and J lost 0; bases outside the gene matches: 18. The CDR3 reads CASSRGRQDAKGLNTEAFF. CDR3 coding DNA: TGCGCCAGCAGCAGGGGGCGGCAGGACGCTAAGGGTTTGAACACTGAAGCTTTCTTT. Based on the CDR3 plus reference TRBV5-1 and TRBJ1-1, the full variable domain is KAGVTQTPRYLIKTRGQQVTLSCSPISGHRSVSWYQQTPGQGLQFLFEYFSETQRNKGNFPGRFSGRQFSNSRSEMNVSTLELGDSALYLCASSRGRQDAKGLNTEAFFGQGTRLTVV.

V gene TRBV5-1 combines with J gene TRBJ1-1; D is undetermined. The CDR3 contains 13 residues. Trimming took off 7 bases at V and 1 base at J, with 11 bases between the two ends. The germline V gene has CDR1 SGHRS and CDR2 YFSETQ. The CDR3 protein is CASGDIENTEAFF. DNA for the CDR3: TGCGCCAGCGGCGACATAGAGAACACTGAAGCTTTCTTT.

The genes are TRBV2 and TRBJ1-1; D is unresolved. V gave up 1 base and J gave up 3 bases, with 9 bases separating them. There are 14 residues in the CDR3. CDR1 is SNHLY and CDR2 is FYNNEI in the germline V gene. This CDR3 is CASSEGFSYTEAFF. The CDR3 nucleotides read TGTGCCAGCAGTGAAGGTTTCAGCTACACTGAAGCTTTCTTT.

The chain recombines TRBV5-1 with TRBJ2-3; D tentatively reads TRBD1 or TRBD2 (5 bases each). CDR3 length: 15 amino acids. Germline V gene sequence: CDR1 SGHRS, CDR2 YFSETQ. V lost 2 bases, J lost 3 bases, and 13 bases lay in between. CDR3 amino acids: CASSFLGVGTDTQYF. Written as DNA, the CDR3 is TGCGCCAGCAGCTTCTTGGGGGTTGGGACAGATACGCAGTATTTT.

V and J are TRBV5-1 and TRBJ1-1; D gene unclear. This CDR3 has 12 amino acids. The V gene's germline CDR1 is SGHRS and CDR2 YFSETQ. V was clipped by 4 bases and J by 7 bases, with 11 bases between them. This chain's CDR3 is CASSRIGVEAFF. DNA for the CDR3: TGCGCCAGCAGCCGTATCGGTGTTGAAGCTTTCTTT.

V usage is TRBV21-1 and J usage is TRBJ2-6; no DNA check was done on the table's D call, TRBD2. TRBV21-1 is a listed pseudogene. The CDR3 sequence is 15 residues long. The CDR3 sequence: CASSKSSTGANVLTF. Here the CDR3 DNA reads TGTGCCAGCAGCAAAAGCTCCACCGGGGCCAACGTCCTGACTTTC.

V usage is TRBV6-5 and J usage is TRBJ2-3; D perhaps matches TRBD2 (5 bases). Trimming took 2 bases from V and 1 from J, leaving 7 bases between them. This CDR3 is built from 14 residues. CDR1 and CDR2 from the germline V gene are MNHEY and SVGAGI. The chain's CDR3 is CASSYTRGTDTQYF. CDR3 DNA: TGTGCCAGCAGTTACACGCGGGGCACAGATACGCAGTATTTT.

The CDR3, as DNA: TGTGCCAGCAGCTCCAACAGGGGGGCCTACGAGCAGTACTTC. Translating it yields CASSSNRGAYEQYF. The V and J genes are TRBV7-2 and TRBJ2-7, with 8 bases matching TRBD1. The CDR3 loop spans 14 amino acids. V lost 4 bases to trimming and J lost 2 bases; unmatched junction nucleotides: 4. CDR1 and CDR2 from the germline V gene are SGHTA and FQGNSA. Full variable domain (remainder filled in from reference TRBV7-2 and TRBJ2-7): GAGVSQSPSNKVTEKGKDVELRCDPISGHTALYWYRQSLGQGLEFLIYFQGNSAPDKSGLPSDRFSAERTGGSVSTLTIQRTQQEDSAVYLCASSSNRGAYEQYFGPGTRLTVT.

This chain connects TRBV9 to TRBJ1-2; D not resolved. The germline V gene has CDR1 SGDLS and CDR2 YYNGEE. The CDR3 length is 13 residues. With 0 bases removed from V and 3 bases from J, the gap between germline ends came to 6 bases. The CDR3, as DNA: TGTGCCAGCAGCGTAGGGTTGGACTATGGCTACACCTTC. Translation gives CASSVGLDYGYTF. The full variable domain, completed using reference TRBV9 and TRBJ1-2, is DSGVTQTPKHLITATGQRVTLRCSPRSGDLSVYWYQQSLDQGLQFLIQYYNGEERAKGNILERFSAQQFPDLHSELNLSSLELGDSALYFCASSVGLDYGYTFGSGTRLTVV.

The gene calls are TRBV29-1 and TRBJ2-1; 10 bases match TRBD2. This CDR3 is 14 amino acids long. The ends lost 6 bases at V and 4 bases at J; junction bases unmatched: 6. Germline lookup yields CDR1 SQVTM and CDR2 ANQGSEA. This CDR3 is CSVLAGAPYNEQFF. CDR3 DNA sequence: TGCAGCGTCCTAGCGGGAGCGCCGTACAATGAGCAGTTCTTC.

This sequence joins TRBV5-5 and TRBJ1-2; unclear D gene. Deletions cut 0 bases from V and 4 bases from J, with 7 bases between. The germline V gene encodes CDR1 SGHKS and CDR2 YYEKEE (reference sequence). This CDR3 contains 13 residues. CDR3 protein: CASSLALTYGYTF. The DNA for the CDR3 is TGTGCCAGCAGCTTGGCATTAACCTATGGCTACACCTTC.

The chain joins TRBV5-1 to TRBJ2-3; D is unclear. V lost 0 bases and J lost 2, with 13 bases in between. The CDR3 is 16 residues long. Germline V gene sequence: CDR1 SGHRS, CDR2 YFSETQ. Here the CDR3 reads CASSLEGAPTTDTQYF. In DNA form, the CDR3 reads TGCGCCAGCAGCTTGGAAGGAGCACCTACCACAGATACGCAGTATTTT.

The chain links TRBV19 to TRBJ2-2; the D gene is possibly TRBD2 (5 bases). This CDR3 comprises 13 residues. Trimming stripped 5 bases from V and 6 bases from J, with 10 bases between. Germline assignment: CDR1 LNHDA and CDR2 SQIVND (reference sequence). Here the CDR3 reads CASSPEGAGELFF. CDR3 sequence (DNA): TGTGCCAGTAGTCCAGAGGGAGCCGGGGAGCTGTTTTTT.

CDR3 DNA sequence: TGCGCCAGCAGCCAGACGGATAGCTCCTACAATGAGCAGTTCTTC. Encoded protein: CASSQTDSSYNEQFF. V gene TRBV5-1 combines with J gene TRBJ2-1; D call uncertain. This CDR3 spans 15 amino acids. Germline V gives CDR1 SGHRS, CDR2 YFSETQ. The V and J ends lost 4 bases and 0 bases respectively, with 11 bases between them. The full variable domain, in which reference TRBV5-1 and TRBJ2-1 provide the parts outside the CDR3, is KAGVTQTPRYLIKTRGQQVTLSCSPISGHRSVSWYQQTPGQGLQFLFEYFSETQRNKGNFPGRFSGRQFSNSRSEMNVSTLELGDSALYLCASSQTDSSYNEQFFGPGTRLTVL.

The chain is built from TRBV4-2 and TRBJ1-5; D perhaps matches TRBD1 (5 bases). V was pared by 3 bases and J by 3 bases, with 12 bases between. Germline CDR1 reads LGHNA; CDR2 reads YNFKEQ. CDR3 length: 15 residues. CDR3 in DNA: TGTGCCAGCAGCCAGGTGGACAAACCCAATCAGCCCCAGCATTTT. Protein sequence: CASSQVDKPNQPQHF.

CDR3 region: CASRTAGSSGNTIYF. The CDR3 DNA is TGTGCCAGCAGGACGGCGGGGTCCTCTGGAAACACCATATATTTT. V is TRBV6-1 and J is TRBJ1-3; D remains unclear. The CDR3 runs to 15 residues. V lost 6 bases, J lost 0 bases, and 12 bases lay in between. From germline, CDR1 is MNHNS and CDR2 SASEGT.

V and J are TRBV12-1 and TRBJ2-4; the table's D call, TRBD2, was not checked against the DNA. TRBV12-1 is a recognized pseudogene. The CDR3 has 16 amino acids. CDR3 amino acids: CASSPGTSGNRSIQYF. CDR3 DNA sequence: TGTGCCAGCAGCCCTGGGACTAGCGGGAATAGGAGCATTCAGTACTTC.

The V call is TRBV18, the J call TRBJ2-7; 11 bases are shared with TRBD1. The germline V gene has CDR1 KGHSH and CDR2 LQKENI. The CDR3 has 16 residues. With 3 bases clipped from V and 1 base from J, the junction kept 5 bases outside the gene matches. This chain's CDR3 is CASSPLGTGGSYEQYF. CDR3 bases: TGTGCCAGCTCACCCCTGGGGACAGGGGGGTCCTACGAGCAGTACTTC. Full variable domain (missing parts from reference TRBV18 and TRBJ2-7): NAGVMQNPRHLVRRRGQEARLRCSPMKGHSHVYWYRQLPEEGLKFMVYLQKENIIDESGMPKERFSAEFPKEGPSILRIQQVVRGDSAAYFCASSPLGTGGSYEQYFGPGTRLTVT.

The chain recombines TRBV6-4 with TRBJ2-2; 8 nucleotides line up with TRBD1. V shed 6 bases, J shed 2 bases, and the junction held 5 bases outside the gene matches. There are 15 residues in the CDR3. Germline V gene data show CDR1 as MRHNA and CDR2 as SNTAGT. CDR3 DNA: TGTGCCAGCAGACAAGGACAGGGAAACACCGGGGAGCTGTTTTTT. Translation gives CASRQGQGNTGELFF.

About this clone itself: Within the sample, other DNA sequences also encode this same CDR3. The chain carries TRBV27 and TRBJ2-3; 10 bases map to TRBD2. The CDR3 is 16 amino acids. The V gene's germline CDR1 is MNHEY and CDR2 SMNVEV (reference sequence). J gave up 1 base and V 3 bases, and 4 bases lay outside the gene matches. The CDR3 sequence: CASSFLLAGGTDTQYF. CDR3 nucleotides: TGTGCCAGCAGTTTCCTCCTAGCGGGGGGCACAGATACGCAGTATTTT.

The rearrangement joins TRBV7-9 to TRBJ2-5; weak D call: TRBD2 (5 bases). The V gene's germline CDR1 is SEHNR and CDR2 FQNEAQ (reference sequence). The CDR3 is 15 residues long. V was pared by 1 base and J by 3 bases, with 12 bases between. The CDR3 region is CASSLGSPAEETQYF. The CDR3 DNA is TGTGCCAGCAGCTTAGGGTCCCCAGCGGAAGAGACCCAGTACTTC.

The rearrangement links TRBV7-2 to TRBJ2-3; TRBD1 matches at 9 bases. Germline V CDR1 and CDR2: SGHTA, FQGNSA. This CDR3 spans 16 amino acids. V shed 1 base and J 2 bases; nucleotides not matched to a gene: 4. CDR3 in DNA: TGTGCCAGCAGCTTAGTGGGGACAGGGAACACAGATACGCAGTATTTT. It encodes CASSLVGTGNTDTQYF.

A single count supports this clone. The chain combines TRBV19 with TRBJ2-7, with D uncertain. Trimming cost V 5 bases and J 2 bases, with 7 bases left between them. There are 12 residues in the CDR3. Germline assignment: CDR1 LNHDA and CDR2 SQIVND (reference sequence). The CDR3 DNA reads as TGTGCCAGTAGTTCAGGTACCTACGAGCAGTACTTC. Translating it yields CASSSGTYEQYF.